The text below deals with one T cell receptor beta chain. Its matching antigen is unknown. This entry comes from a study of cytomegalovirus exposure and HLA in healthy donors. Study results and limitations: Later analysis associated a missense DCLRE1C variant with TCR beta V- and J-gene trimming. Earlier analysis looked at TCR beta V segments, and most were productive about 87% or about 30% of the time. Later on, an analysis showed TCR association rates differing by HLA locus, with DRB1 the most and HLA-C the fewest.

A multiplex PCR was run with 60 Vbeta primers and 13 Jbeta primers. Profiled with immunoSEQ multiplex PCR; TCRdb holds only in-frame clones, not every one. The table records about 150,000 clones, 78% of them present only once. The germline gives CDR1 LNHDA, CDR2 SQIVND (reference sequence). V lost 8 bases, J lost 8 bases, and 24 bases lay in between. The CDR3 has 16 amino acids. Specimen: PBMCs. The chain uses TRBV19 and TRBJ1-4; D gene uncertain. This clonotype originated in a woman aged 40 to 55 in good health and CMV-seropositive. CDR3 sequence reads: CASAPTYGRGQEKLFF. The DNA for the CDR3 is TGTGCCAGTGCCCCCACCTATGGGAGAGGTCAGGAAAAACTGTTTTTT. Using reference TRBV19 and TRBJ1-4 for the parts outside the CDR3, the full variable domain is DGGITQSPKYLFRKEGQNVTLSCEQNLNHDAMYWYRQDPGQGLRLIYYSQIVNDFQKGDIAEGYSVSREKKESFPLTVTSAQKNPTAFYLCASAPTYGRGQEKLFFGSGTQLSVL.